The subject of this entry is one T cell receptor beta chain. Clones were sequenced by immunoSEQ multiplex PCR, and TCRdb holds only the in-frame ones, with some missing. The table shows tens of thousands of clones, with more than 65% occurring only once. The sample originates from a study of blood T cell repertoires in COVID-19. About the research overall: Whether acute or convalescent, the COVID-19 samples came from the United States, Italy and Spain.

Germline lookup yields CDR1 KGHSH and CDR2 LQKENI. CDR3 length equals 18 residues. V shed 1 base, J shed 8 bases, and the junction held 14 bases outside the gene matches. The J gene is TRBJ1-6, the V gene TRBV18; 7 bases fit TRBD1. This clonotype was obtained from a man between 65 and 85 years old with COVID-19, enrolled during active disease. Sequenced input: peripheral blood. This CDR3 is CASSPLALRTGDHSPLHF. The CDR3 DNA is TGTGCCAGCTCACCACTCGCCCTCCGGACAGGTGATCATTCACCCCTCCACTTT. The full variable domain, its missing parts supplied by reference TRBV18 and TRBJ1-6, is NAGVMQNPRHLVRRRGQEARLRCSPMKGHSHVYWYRQLPEEGLKFMVYLQKENIIDESGMPKERFSAEFPKEGPSILRIQQVVRGDSAAYFCASSPLALRTGDHSPLHFGNGTRLTVT.